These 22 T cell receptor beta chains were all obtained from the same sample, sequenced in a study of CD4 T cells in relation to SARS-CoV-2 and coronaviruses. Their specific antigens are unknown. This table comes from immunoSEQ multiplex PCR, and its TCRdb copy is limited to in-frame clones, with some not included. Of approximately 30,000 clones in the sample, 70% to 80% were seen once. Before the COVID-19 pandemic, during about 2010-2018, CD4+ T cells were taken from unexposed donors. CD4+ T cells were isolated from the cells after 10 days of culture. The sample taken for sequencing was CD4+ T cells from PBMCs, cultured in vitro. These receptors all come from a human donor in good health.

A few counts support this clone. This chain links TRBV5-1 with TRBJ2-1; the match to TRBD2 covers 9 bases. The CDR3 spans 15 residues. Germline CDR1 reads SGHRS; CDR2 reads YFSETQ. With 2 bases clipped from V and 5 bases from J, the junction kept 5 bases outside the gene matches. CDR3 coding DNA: TGCGCCAGCAGCTTAGTAGCGGGGGAGCACAATGAGCAGTTCTTC. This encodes CASSLVAGEHNEQFF.

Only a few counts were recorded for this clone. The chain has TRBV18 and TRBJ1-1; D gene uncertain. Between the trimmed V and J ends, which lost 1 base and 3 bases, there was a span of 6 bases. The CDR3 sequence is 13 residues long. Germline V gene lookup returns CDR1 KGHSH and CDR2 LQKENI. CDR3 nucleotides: TGTGCCAGCTCACCACTTGTGGACACTGAAGCTTTCTTT. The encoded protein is CASSPLVDTEAFF.

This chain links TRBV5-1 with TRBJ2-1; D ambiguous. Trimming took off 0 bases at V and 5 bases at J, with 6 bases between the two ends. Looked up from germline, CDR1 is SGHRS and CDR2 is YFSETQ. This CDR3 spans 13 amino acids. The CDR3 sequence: CASSLGGDNEQFF. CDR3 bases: TGCGCCAGCAGCTTGGGCGGTGACAATGAGCAGTTCTTC.

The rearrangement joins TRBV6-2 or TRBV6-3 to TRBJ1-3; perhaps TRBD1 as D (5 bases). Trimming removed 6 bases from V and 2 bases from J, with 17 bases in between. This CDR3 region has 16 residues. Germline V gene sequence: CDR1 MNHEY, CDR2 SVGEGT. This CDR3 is CASSMMDIRAGNTIYF. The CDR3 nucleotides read TGTGCCAGCAGCATGATGGACATTCGAGCTGGAAACACCATATATTTT.

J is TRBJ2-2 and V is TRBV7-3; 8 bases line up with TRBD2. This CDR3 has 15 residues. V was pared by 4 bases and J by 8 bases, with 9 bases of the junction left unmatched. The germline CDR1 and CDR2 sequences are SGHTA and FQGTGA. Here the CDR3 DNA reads TGTGCCAGCAGCTCATCCGGGACTAGTAGGGGGGAGCTGTTTTTT. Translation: CASSSSGTSRGELFF.

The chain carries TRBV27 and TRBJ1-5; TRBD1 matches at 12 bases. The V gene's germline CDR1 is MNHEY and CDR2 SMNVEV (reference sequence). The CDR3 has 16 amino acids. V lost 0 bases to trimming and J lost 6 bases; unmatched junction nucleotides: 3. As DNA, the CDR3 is TGTGCCAGCAGTTTATCGGGGGACAGGGGGCTTCAGCCCCAGCATTTT. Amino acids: CASSLSGDRGLQPQHF.

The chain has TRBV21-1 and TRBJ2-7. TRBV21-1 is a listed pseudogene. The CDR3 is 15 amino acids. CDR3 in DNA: TGTGCCAGCAGCTCGGATCCGCGTAAGCCCTACGAGCAGTACTTC. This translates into CASSSDPRKPYEQYF.

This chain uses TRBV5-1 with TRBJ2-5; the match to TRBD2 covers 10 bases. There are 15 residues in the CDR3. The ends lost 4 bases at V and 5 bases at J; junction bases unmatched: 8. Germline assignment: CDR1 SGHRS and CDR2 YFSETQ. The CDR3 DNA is TGCGCCAGCAGCCCGGAGCGGGGGGGCGGGGAGACCCAGTACTTC. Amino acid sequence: CASSPERGGGETQYF.

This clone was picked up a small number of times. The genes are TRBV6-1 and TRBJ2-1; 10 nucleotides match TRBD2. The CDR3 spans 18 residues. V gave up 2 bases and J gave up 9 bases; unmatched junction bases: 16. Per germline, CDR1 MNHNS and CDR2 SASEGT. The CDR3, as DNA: TGTGCCAGCAGTGAACCCGGGGCTAGCGGGAGTCTAGGACGTGAGCAGTTCTTC. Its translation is CASSEPGASGSLGREQFF.

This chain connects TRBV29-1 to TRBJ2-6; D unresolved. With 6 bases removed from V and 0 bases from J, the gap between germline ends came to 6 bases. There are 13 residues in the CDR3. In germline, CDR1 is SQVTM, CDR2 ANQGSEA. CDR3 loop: CSVQVSGANVLTF. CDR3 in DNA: TGCAGCGTCCAGGTCTCTGGGGCCAACGTCCTGACTTTC.

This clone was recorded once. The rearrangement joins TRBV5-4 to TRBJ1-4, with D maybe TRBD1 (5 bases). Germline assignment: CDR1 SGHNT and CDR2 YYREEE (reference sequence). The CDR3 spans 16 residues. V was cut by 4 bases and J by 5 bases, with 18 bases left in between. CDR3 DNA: TGTGCCAGCAGCGGGGCCTCGGCAGGAGGAAATGAAAAACTGTTTTTT. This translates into CASSGASAGGNEKLFF.

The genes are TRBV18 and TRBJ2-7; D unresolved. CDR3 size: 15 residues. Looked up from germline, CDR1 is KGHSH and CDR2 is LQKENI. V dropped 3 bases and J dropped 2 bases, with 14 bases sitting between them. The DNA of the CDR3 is TGTGCCAGCTCACCCACTGGCGGCTCAACCTACGAGCAGTACTTC. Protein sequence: CASSPTGGSTYEQYF.

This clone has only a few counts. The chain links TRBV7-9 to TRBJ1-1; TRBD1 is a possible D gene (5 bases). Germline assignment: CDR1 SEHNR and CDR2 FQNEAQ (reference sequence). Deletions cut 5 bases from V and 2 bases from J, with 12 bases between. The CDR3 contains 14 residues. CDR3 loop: CASSAGAENTEAFF. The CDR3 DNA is TGTGCCAGCAGCGCCGGGGCCGAAAACACTGAAGCTTTCTTT.

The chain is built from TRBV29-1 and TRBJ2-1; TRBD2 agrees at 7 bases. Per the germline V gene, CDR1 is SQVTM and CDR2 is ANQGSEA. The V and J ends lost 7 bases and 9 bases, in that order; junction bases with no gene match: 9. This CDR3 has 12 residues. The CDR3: CSAPTSYGEQFF. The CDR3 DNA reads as TGCAGCGCCCCGACTAGCTACGGTGAGCAGTTCTTC.

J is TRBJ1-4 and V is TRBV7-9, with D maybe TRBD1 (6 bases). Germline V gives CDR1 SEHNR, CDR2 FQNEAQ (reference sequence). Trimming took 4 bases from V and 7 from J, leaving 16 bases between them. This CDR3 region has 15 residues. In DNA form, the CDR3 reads TGTGCCAGCAGCTCAAGGGGGGGGACGTTTGAAAAACTGTTTTTT. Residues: CASSSRGGTFEKLFF.

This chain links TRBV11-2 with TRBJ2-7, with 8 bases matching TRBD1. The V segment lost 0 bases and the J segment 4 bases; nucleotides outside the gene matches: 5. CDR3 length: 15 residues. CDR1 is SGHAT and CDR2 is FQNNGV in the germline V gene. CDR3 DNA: TGTGCCAGCAGCTTAGAGGCAGGGGGCTGGTACGAGCAGTACTTC. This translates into CASSLEAGGWYEQYF.

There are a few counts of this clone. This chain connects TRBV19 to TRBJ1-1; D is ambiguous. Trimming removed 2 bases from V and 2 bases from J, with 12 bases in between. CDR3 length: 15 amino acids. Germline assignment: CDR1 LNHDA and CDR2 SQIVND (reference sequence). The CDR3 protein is CASSIPPGVNTEAFF. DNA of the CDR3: TGTGCCAGTAGTATACCCCCGGGTGTTAACACTGAAGCTTTCTTT. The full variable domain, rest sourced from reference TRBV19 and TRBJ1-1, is DGGITQSPKYLFRKEGQNVTLSCEQNLNHDAMYWYRQDPGQGLRLIYYSQIVNDFQKGDIAEGYSVSREKKESFPLTVTSAQKNPTAFYLCASSIPPGVNTEAFFGQGTRLTVV.

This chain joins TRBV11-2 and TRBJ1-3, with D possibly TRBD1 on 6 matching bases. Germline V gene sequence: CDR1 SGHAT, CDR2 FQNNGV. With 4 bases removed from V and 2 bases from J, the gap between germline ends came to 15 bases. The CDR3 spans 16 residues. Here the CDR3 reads CASSSRGGGTGNTIYF. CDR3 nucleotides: TGTGCCAGCAGCTCCCGAGGGGGTGGAACTGGAAACACCATATATTTT.

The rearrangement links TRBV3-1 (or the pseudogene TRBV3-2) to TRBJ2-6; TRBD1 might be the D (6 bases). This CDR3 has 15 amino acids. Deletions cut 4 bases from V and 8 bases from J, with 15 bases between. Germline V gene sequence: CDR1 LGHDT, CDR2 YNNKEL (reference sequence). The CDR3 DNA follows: TGTGCCAGCAGCCTGCTAAAACAGGGCCCCAACGTCCTGACTTTC. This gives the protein CASSLLKQGPNVLTF.

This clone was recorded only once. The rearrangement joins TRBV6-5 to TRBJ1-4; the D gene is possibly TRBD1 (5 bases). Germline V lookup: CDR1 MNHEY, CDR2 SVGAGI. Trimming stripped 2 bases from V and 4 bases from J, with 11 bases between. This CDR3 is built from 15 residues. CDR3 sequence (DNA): TGTGCCAGCAGTTACAGGGCAGGGCGTAATGAAAAACTGTTTTTT. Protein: CASSYRAGRNEKLFF.

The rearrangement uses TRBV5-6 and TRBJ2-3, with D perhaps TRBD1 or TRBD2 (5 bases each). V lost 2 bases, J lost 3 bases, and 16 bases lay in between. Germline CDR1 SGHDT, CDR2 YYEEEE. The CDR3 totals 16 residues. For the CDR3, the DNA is TGTGCCAGCAGCTTTAATAGGGGATGGGGGACAGATACGCAGTATTTT. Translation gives CASSFNRGWGTDTQYF.

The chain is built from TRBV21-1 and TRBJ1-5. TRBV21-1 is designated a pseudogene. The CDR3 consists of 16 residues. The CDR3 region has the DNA TGTGCCAGCCCATACAGAGGCTATTATAGCAATCAGCCCCAGCATTTT. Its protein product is CASPYRGYYSNQPQHF.